This TCR beta chain came from a study of blood T cell repertoires in COVID-19. The overall study: COVID-19 samples, acute and convalescent, were from the United States, Italy and Spain. PBMCs, B-cell-depleted T cells, or T cells provided the cDNA or gDNA that made up the material.

This CDR3 is built from 16 residues. V dropped 1 base and J dropped 4; count of bases not matched to a gene: 4. CDR1 is SGHRS, CDR2 YFSETQ, per germline. Per the authors' pipeline: Reference gene primers were amplified, and this amplification served to estimate nucleated cell counts. Method: immunoSEQ multiplex PCR; TCRdb's copy keeps in-frame clones and lacks some. The D gene and trimming were derived from the DNA, and the V and J assignments and clone size from that table. This table has more than 150,000 clones, 84% appearing once. Sequencing was done on a sample of peripheral blood. This rearrangement joins TRBV5-1 to TRBJ2-1, with 11 positions matching TRBD2. This TCR was sampled from a man aged 25-45 years with active or convalescent COVID-19. Written as DNA, the CDR3 is TGCGCCAGCAGCTTGTCAACTAGCGGGGGTTACAATGAGCAGTTCTTC. This translates into CASSLSTSGGYNEQFF.